This entry lists 32 T cell receptor beta chains sequenced from one sample in a study of technical replicates of blood from several donors. Profiling relied on immunoSEQ multiplex PCR, and the TCRdb table lists in-frame clones only, not all of them. This table holds about 80,000 clones, 90% to 95% found once. The sequenced material came from T cells isolated from PBMCs. The receptors here all came from a human donor in good health.

CDR3 nucleotides: TGTGCCTGGGATCCGGGACTAGCGGGAGGAACCTACAATGAGCAGTTCTTC. This sequence encodes CAWDPGLAGGTYNEQFF. The chain combines TRBV30 with TRBJ2-1, with 15 bases aligning to TRBD2. Trimming cost V 5 bases and J 2 bases; bases outside gene matches: 7. The CDR3 has 17 residues. Germline CDR1 reads GTSNPN; CDR2 reads SVGIG (reference sequence). The full variable domain, with the rest looked up from reference TRBV30 and TRBJ2-1, is SQTIHQWPATLVQPVGSPLSLECTVEGTSNPNLYWYRQAAGRGLQLLFYSVGIGQISSEVPQNLSASRPQDRQFILSSKKLLLSDSGFYLCAWDPGLAGGTYNEQFFGPGTRLTVL.

The chain carries TRBV9 and TRBJ1-3; tentative D call: TRBD1 (6 bases). This CDR3 spans 14 amino acids. Trimming pared 2 bases from V and 3 bases from J, leaving 9 bases between. From germline, CDR1 is SGDLS and CDR2 YYNGEE. The CDR3 DNA reads as TGTGCCAGCAGCGTTCAAGGGGGTGGAAACACCATATATTTT. It encodes CASSVQGGGNTIYF.

The CDR3 DNA follows: TGTGCCAGCAGCTTAGATGGCACTAGCGGCTTCGGGACCCAGTACTTC. Its protein is CASSLDGTSGFGTQYF. The V gene is TRBV11-3, the J gene TRBJ2-5, with 8 bases matching TRBD2. The length of the CDR3 is 16 residues. The junction had 10 bases not matched to a gene; V was cut back by 0 bases and J by 7 bases. Germline V gene data show CDR1 as SGHNT and CDR2 as YENEEA.

This sequence joins TRBV5-1 and TRBJ2-2; 8 positions match TRBD2. V dropped 4 bases and J dropped 0; count of bases not matched to a gene: 14. Germline lookup yields CDR1 SGHRS and CDR2 YFSETQ. The CDR3 runs 19 residues. Written as DNA, the CDR3 is TGCGCCAGCAGCCCGGCTTGGGAGCGGGGGTACGCGAACACCGGGGAGCTGTTTTTT. Its protein product is CASSPAWERGYANTGELFF. The variable domain in full, completed from reference TRBV5-1 and TRBJ2-2, reads KAGVTQTPRYLIKTRGQQVTLSCSPISGHRSVSWYQQTPGQGLQFLFEYFSETQRNKGNFPGRFSGRQFSNSRSEMNVSTLELGDSALYLCASSPAWERGYANTGELFFGEGSRLTVL.

This chain uses TRBV6-1 with TRBJ1-2; TRBD1 might be the D (5 bases). V lost 6 bases, J lost 8 bases, and 19 bases lay in between. Per germline, CDR1 MNHNS and CDR2 SASEGT. CDR3 size: 14 residues. The CDR3 DNA is TGTGCCAGCAGATTCACCCGGGGGGTTGAAGGCTACACCTTC. The encoded protein is CASRFTRGVEGYTF.

The chain is built from TRBV30 and TRBJ1-1; D remains unclear. V dropped 5 bases and J dropped 4 bases, with 8 bases sitting between them. In germline, CDR1 is GTSNPN, CDR2 SVGIG (reference sequence). The CDR3 covers 11 residues. The CDR3 is CAWAGGTEAFF. CDR3 nucleotide sequence: TGTGCCTGGGCAGGAGGCACTGAAGCTTTCTTT.

This clone was seen only once. The rearrangement uses TRBV5-1 and TRBJ2-1; 7 positions agree with TRBD2. The V segment lost 5 bases and the J segment 5 bases; nucleotides outside the gene matches: 16. The CDR3 has 17 amino acids. Germline V CDR1 and CDR2: SGHRS, YFSETQ. As DNA, the CDR3 is TGCGCCAGCAGTAAAAATGGCGGGAGTACCCCCCACAATGAGCAGTTCTTC. It is translated as CASSKNGGSTPHNEQFF.

The V gene is TRBV30, the J gene TRBJ2-5; no clear D. Germline CDR1 reads GTSNPN; CDR2 reads SVGIG (reference sequence). The CDR3 length is 14 residues. Trimming removed 5 bases from V and 7 bases from J, with 20 bases in between. The CDR3 DNA follows: TGTGCCTGGGGCATCCCTCCGGCGGTTTCGACCCAGTACTTC. Protein sequence: CAWGIPPAVSTQYF.

The chain couples TRBV27 to TRBJ1-1, with D tentatively TRBD1 (5 bases). The CDR3 sequence is 14 residues long. The germline V gene encodes CDR1 MNHEY and CDR2 SMNVEV (reference sequence). The V gene lost 2 bases and the J gene lost 3 bases, with 10 bases spanning the gap. The CDR3 region is CASSLVRQHTEAFF. CDR3 in DNA: TGTGCCAGCAGTTTAGTAAGACAGCACACTGAAGCTTTCTTT.

The J gene is TRBJ2-1, the V gene TRBV7-9, with 8 bases aligning to TRBD1. The CDR3 contains 12 residues. In germline, CDR1 is SEHNR, CDR2 FQNEAQ (reference sequence). V shed 5 bases and J 12 bases; nucleotides not matched to a gene: 6. CDR3: CASSRDRSRQFF. CDR3 coding DNA: TGTGCCAGCAGCCGGGACAGGTCCCGGCAGTTCTTC. Full variable domain (rest looked up from reference TRBV7-9 and TRBJ2-1): DTGVSQNPRHKITKRGQNVTFRCDPISEHNRLYWYRQTLGQGPEFLTYFQNEAQLEKSRLLSDRFSAERPKGSFSTLEIQRTEQGDSAMYLCASSRDRSRQFFGPGTRLTVL.

This rearrangement joins TRBV7-2 to TRBJ1-1, with 9 bases matching TRBD1. V gave up 5 bases and J gave up 4 bases; unmatched junction bases: 8. Germline-derived CDR1 and CDR2 are SGHTA and FQGNSA. The CDR3 is 15 residues long. The CDR3 DNA sequence: TGTGCCAGCAGCGCCGGACAGGGGAGGTTCACTGAAGCTTTCTTT. This translates into CASSAGQGRFTEAFF.

The chain has TRBV28 and TRBJ1-1; D is possibly TRBD1 (5 bases). The CDR3 runs 11 residues. V lost 5 bases, J lost 11 bases, and 12 bases lay in between. Germline V CDR1 and CDR2: MDHEN, SYDVKM. CDR3 coding DNA: TGTGCCAGCAGTCCCGGGGGTGGGGCTTTCTTT. Encoded protein: CASSPGGGAFF.

The genes are TRBV15 and TRBJ2-7, with a weak D call TRBD2 (6 bases). The CDR3 length is 14 residues. Germline CDR1 and CDR2: LNHNV and YYDKDF (reference sequence). V was clipped by 2 bases and J by 2 bases, with 10 bases between them. CDR3 bases: TGTGCCACCAGCAGAAGGGACTCAACCTACGAGCAGTACTTC. Translated: CATSRRDSTYEQYF.

The chain joins TRBV7-9 to TRBJ2-5; D remains unclear. The V end lost 2 bases, the J end lost 1 base, and 8 bases lay between the germline ends. Germline V gives CDR1 SEHNR, CDR2 FQNEAQ (reference sequence). The CDR3 consists of 14 residues. The CDR3 DNA follows: TGTGCCAGCAGCTTAAGCCTTTCCCAAGAGACCCAGTACTTC. This translates into CASSLSLSQETQYF.

This chain joins TRBV6-6 and TRBJ2-4; 7 nucleotides match TRBD1. Per the germline V gene, CDR1 is MNHNY and CDR2 is SVGAGI (reference sequence). This CDR3 comprises 12 residues. Losses at the gene ends were 7 bases for V and 5 bases for J; bases not matched to a gene: 2. In nucleotides, the CDR3 is TGTGCCAGCAATACAGGGGAAAACATTCAGTACTTC. Protein: CASNTGENIQYF.

Points on this clone: One end of the junction varies from germline; a read error may be responsible. The chain uses TRBV30 and TRBJ2-2; 11 bases agree with TRBD1. Germline values: CDR1 GTSNPN, CDR2 SVGIG (reference sequence). The length of the CDR3 is 14 residues. CDR3 sequence reads: CASSPGTGGGELFF. The DNA of the CDR3 is TGTGCCTCGAGTCCCGGGACAGGGGGCGGGGAGCTGTTTTTT.

The gene calls are TRBV5-6 and TRBJ2-7; a possible D gene is TRBD2 (6 bases). The V gene's germline CDR1 is SGHDT and CDR2 YYEEEE. V lost 0 bases and J 5 bases, leaving 9 bases between the germline ends. The CDR3 has 13 residues. CDR3 residues: CASSLAGVHEQYF. CDR3 sequence (DNA): TGTGCCAGCAGCTTGGCGGGAGTACACGAGCAGTACTTC.

The chain is built from TRBV7-3 and TRBJ2-2; 7 positions match TRBD1. In germline, CDR1 is SGHTA, CDR2 FQGTGA. V was clipped by 4 bases and J by 7 bases; unmatched bases: 3. The length of the CDR3 is 13 residues. CDR3 region: CASSSGGYGELFF. The CDR3, as DNA: TGTGCCAGCAGCTCAGGGGGATACGGGGAGCTGTTTTTT. The full variable domain, with the rest looked up from reference TRBV7-3 and TRBJ2-2, is GAGVSQTPSNKVTEKGKYVELRCDPISGHTALYWYRQSLGQGPEFLIYFQGTGAADDSGLPNDRFFAVRPEGSVSTLKIQRTERGDSAVYLCASSSGGYGELFFGEGSRLTVL.

The chain couples TRBV11-3 to TRBJ2-1; 14 positions match TRBD2. Germline loops: CDR1 SGHNT, CDR2 YENEEA. V shed 5 bases and J 5 bases; nucleotides not matched to a gene: 14. The CDR3 runs to 19 residues. CDR3 nucleotide sequence: TGTGCCAGCAGCCCAGGACTAGCGGGAGGACCCGAAAGAAACAATGAGCAGTTCTTC. Its translation is CASSPGLAGGPERNNEQFF.

The chain employs TRBV2 and TRBJ1-1, with D maybe TRBD1 (5 bases). Trimming took off 0 bases at V and 0 bases at J, with 17 bases between the two ends. Germline assignment: CDR1 SNHLY and CDR2 FYNNEI. The CDR3 has 18 amino acids. CDR3 nucleotide sequence: TGTGCCAGCAGTGAAGCGCTTAGGAGGGGTGATGTGAACACTGAAGCTTTCTTT. The encoded protein is CASSEALRRGDVNTEAFF. The full variable domain, its missing parts supplied by reference TRBV2 and TRBJ1-1, is EPEVTQTPSHQVTQMGQEVILRCVPISNHLYFYWYRQILGQKVEFLVSFYNNEISEKSEIFDDQFSVERPDGSNFTLKIRSTKLEDSAMYFCASSEALRRGDVNTEAFFGQGTRLTVV.

CDR3 residues: CSVGETYGYTF. The CDR3 coding sequence is TGCAGCGTCGGGGAAACTTATGGCTACACCTTC. The chain is built from TRBV29-1 and TRBJ1-2; no clear D gene. The CDR3 is made up of 11 amino acids. The germline gives CDR1 SQVTM, CDR2 ANQGSEA. V was clipped by 6 bases and J by 5 bases, with 10 bases between them.

This chain joins TRBV13 and TRBJ2-7; 8 nucleotides align to TRBD2. The length of the CDR3 is 16 residues. The V and J ends lost 0 bases and 4 bases, in that order; junction bases with no gene match: 8. Germline-derived CDR1 and CDR2 are PRHDT and FYEKMQ (reference sequence). The CDR3 bases are TGTGCCAGCAGCTTAGGGGGACTAGGTGGAGGATACGAGCAGTACTTC. Its protein product is CASSLGGLGGGYEQYF.

The chain recombines TRBV6-5 with TRBJ2-1, with 8 bases aligning to TRBD2. The CDR3 is made up of 14 amino acids. Germline CDR1 is MNHEY and CDR2 is SVGAGI. V shed 8 bases and J 2 bases; nucleotides not matched to a gene: 5. The CDR3 DNA follows: TGTGCCAGCTTGGCTAGCGGGCCCTACAATGAGCAGTTCTTC. It encodes CASLASGPYNEQFF.

The chain combines TRBV5-1 with TRBJ2-1; TRBD2 matches 7 bases. The J segment lost 6 bases and the V segment lost 5 bases, leaving 2 bases of the junction unmatched. Germline lookup yields CDR1 SGHRS and CDR2 YFSETQ. The CDR3 extends over 12 amino acids. CDR3: CASSPGGNEQFF. In DNA form, the CDR3 reads TGCGCCAGCAGTCCGGGAGGCAATGAGCAGTTCTTC.

The chain combines TRBV25-1 with TRBJ1-1; 7 bases line up with TRBD1. CDR3 length: 13 amino acids. Looked up from germline, CDR1 is MGHDK and CDR2 is SYGVNS. With V trimmed by 4 bases and J by 5 bases, 4 bases remained unmatched. CDR3 protein: CASSAYRGTEAFF. The CDR3 bases are TGTGCCAGCAGTGCCTACAGGGGAACTGAAGCTTTCTTT. Variable domain in full (rest from reference TRBV25-1 and TRBJ1-1): EADIYQTPRYLVIGTGKKITLECSQTMGHDKMYWYQQDPGMELHLIHYSYGVNSTEKGDLSSESTVSRIRTEHFPLTLESARPSHTSQYLCASSAYRGTEAFFGQGTRLTVV.

The CDR3: CASSLDINTDTQYF. The CDR3 DNA is TGTGCCAGCAGCTTGGACATTAATACAGATACGCAGTATTTT. The rearrangement links TRBV7-9 to TRBJ2-3; TRBD1 is a possible D gene (5 bases). The CDR3 contains 14 residues. Germline assignment: CDR1 SEHNR and CDR2 FQNEAQ (reference sequence). The ends were cut back, 3 bases at V and 3 bases at J, with 10 bases in the middle. Full variable domain (rest looked up from reference TRBV7-9 and TRBJ2-3): DTGVSQNPRHKITKRGQNVTFRCDPISEHNRLYWYRQTLGQGPEFLTYFQNEAQLEKSRLLSDRFSAERPKGSFSTLEIQRTEQGDSAMYLCASSLDINTDTQYFGPGTRLTVL.

The chain has TRBV29-1 and TRBJ2-1, with TRBD2 as a possible D gene (6 bases). The germline V gene encodes CDR1 SQVTM and CDR2 ANQGSEA. V lost 7 bases and J 3 bases, leaving 13 bases between the germline ends. The CDR3 covers 13 residues. The CDR3 nucleotides are TGCAGCGGGAGGGGAGGCCTCTACAATGAGCAGTTCTTC. Its protein product is CSGRGGLYNEQFF.

Of note for this clone: A much larger clone lies a single base off, so this may be a read error. J is TRBJ2-3 and V is TRBV7-7, with 7 bases identical to TRBD2. Germline V gene lookup returns CDR1 SSHAT and CDR2 FNYEAQ (reference sequence). V shed 5 bases and J 0 bases; nucleotides not matched to a gene: 2. CDR3 size: 14 residues. CDR3 in amino acids: CASSVSGSTDTQYF. The CDR3 region has the DNA TGTGCCAGCAGCGTTAGCGGGAGCACAGATACGCAGTATTTT.

The V call is TRBV4-2, the J call TRBJ2-3; 10 bases map to TRBD2. V lost 4 bases and J lost 5; bases outside the gene matches: 3. The CDR3 covers 14 residues. Germline loops: CDR1 LGHNA, CDR2 YNFKEQ. The CDR3 bases are TGTGCCAGCAGCCGAATAGCGGGAGGAGATACGCAGTATTTT. Its protein is CASSRIAGGDTQYF.

This chain uses TRBV11-3 with TRBJ2-1, with a tentative D call TRBD2 (7 bases). V shed 0 bases and J shed 2 bases, with 14 bases lying between them. The germline CDR1 and CDR2 sequences are SGHNT and YENEEA. The CDR3 sequence is 17 residues long. The CDR3 protein is CASSLEIGGAPYNEQFF. CDR3 coding DNA: TGTGCCAGCAGCTTAGAGATTGGGGGGGCCCCCTACAATGAGCAGTTCTTC.

The V call is TRBV5-1, the J call TRBJ2-7; possible D gene TRBD1, 5 bases. The CDR3 is made up of 14 amino acids. Trimming shortened V by 2 bases and J by 4 bases, and 13 bases separated the two germline ends. CDR1 SGHRS and CDR2 YFSETQ come from the germline V gene. CDR3 amino acids: CASSLIVPGYEQYF. CDR3 sequence (DNA): TGCGCCAGCAGCTTAATCGTCCCAGGGTACGAGCAGTACTTC.

V gene TRBV7-9 combines with J gene TRBJ2-5, with 8 positions matching TRBD2. Germline CDR1 SEHNR, CDR2 FQNEAQ (reference sequence). Unmatched junction bases numbered 4, after V lost 3 bases and J lost 1 base. This CDR3 comprises 15 residues. In DNA, the CDR3 is TGTGCCAGCAGCTTCTTTAGCGGGGCCCAAGAGACCCAGTACTTC. This gives the protein CASSFFSGAQETQYF.